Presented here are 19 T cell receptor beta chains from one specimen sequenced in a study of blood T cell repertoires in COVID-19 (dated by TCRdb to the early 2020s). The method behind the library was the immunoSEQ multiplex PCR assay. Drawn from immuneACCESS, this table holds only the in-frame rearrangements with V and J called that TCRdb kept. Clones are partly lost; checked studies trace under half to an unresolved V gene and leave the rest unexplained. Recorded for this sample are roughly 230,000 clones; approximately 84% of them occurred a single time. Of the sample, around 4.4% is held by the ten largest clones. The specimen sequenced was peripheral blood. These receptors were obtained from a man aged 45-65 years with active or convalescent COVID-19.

The chain's CDR3 is CAISEARESDTQYF. The DNA of the CDR3 is TGTGCCATCAGTGAGGCTAGGGAGTCGGATACGCAGTATTTT. The V call is TRBV10-3, the J call TRBJ2-3, with D tentatively TRBD2 (5 bases). The V end lost 2 bases, the J end lost 6 bases, and 12 bases lay between the germline ends. This CDR3 has 14 residues. Germline lookup yields CDR1 ENHRY and CDR2 SYGVKD.

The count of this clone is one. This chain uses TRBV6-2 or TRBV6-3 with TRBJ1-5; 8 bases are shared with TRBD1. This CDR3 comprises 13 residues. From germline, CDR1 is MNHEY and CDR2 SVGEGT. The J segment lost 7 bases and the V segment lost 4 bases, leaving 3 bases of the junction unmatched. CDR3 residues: CASSLDRGQPQHF. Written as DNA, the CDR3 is TGTGCCAGCAGTTTAGACAGGGGACAGCCCCAGCATTTT.

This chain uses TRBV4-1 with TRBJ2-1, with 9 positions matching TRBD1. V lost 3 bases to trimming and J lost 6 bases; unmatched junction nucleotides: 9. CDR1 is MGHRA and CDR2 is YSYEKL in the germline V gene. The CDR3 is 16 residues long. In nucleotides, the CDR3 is TGCGCCAGCAGCCAGGGGGCCTTGGACAGGGGCAATGAGCAGTTCTTC. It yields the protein CASSQGALDRGNEQFF.

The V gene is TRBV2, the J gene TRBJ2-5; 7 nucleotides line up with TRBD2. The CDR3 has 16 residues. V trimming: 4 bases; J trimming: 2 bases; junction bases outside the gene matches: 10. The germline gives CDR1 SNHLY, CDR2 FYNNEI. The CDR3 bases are TGTGCCAGCAGTGGGGGAGGGGTAGGGGCACAAGAGACCCAGTACTTC. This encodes CASSGGGVGAQETQYF.

The CDR3 DNA reads TGCAGCGTTGAGGGGATAACCGGGACAGGGGTGTACTATGGCTACACCTTC. Its translation: CSVEGITGTGVYYGYTF. The rearrangement joins TRBV29-1 to TRBJ1-2, with 10 bases aligning to TRBD1. This CDR3 has 17 amino acids. J gave up 3 bases and V 3 bases, and 13 bases lay outside the gene matches. Germline CDR1 and CDR2: SQVTM and ANQGSEA.

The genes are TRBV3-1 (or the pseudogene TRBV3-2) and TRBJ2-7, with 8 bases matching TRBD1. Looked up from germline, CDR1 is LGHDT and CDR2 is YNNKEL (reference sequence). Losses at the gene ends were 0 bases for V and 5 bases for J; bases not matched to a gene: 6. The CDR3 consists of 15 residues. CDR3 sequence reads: CASSQDKGQGHEQYF. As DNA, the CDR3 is TGTGCCAGCAGCCAAGATAAAGGACAGGGCCACGAGCAGTACTTC.

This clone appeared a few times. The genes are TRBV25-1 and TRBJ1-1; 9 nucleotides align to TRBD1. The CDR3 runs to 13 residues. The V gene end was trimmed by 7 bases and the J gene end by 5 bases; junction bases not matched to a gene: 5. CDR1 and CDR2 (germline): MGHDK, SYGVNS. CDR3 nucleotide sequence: TGTGCCAGCACCGTGACAGGGGGGACTGAAGCTTTCTTT. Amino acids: CASTVTGGTEAFF. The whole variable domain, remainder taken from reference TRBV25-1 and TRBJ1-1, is EADIYQTPRYLVIGTGKKITLECSQTMGHDKMYWYQQDPGMELHLIHYSYGVNSTEKGDLSSESTVSRIRTEHFPLTLESARPSHTSQYLCASTVTGGTEAFFGQGTRLTVV.

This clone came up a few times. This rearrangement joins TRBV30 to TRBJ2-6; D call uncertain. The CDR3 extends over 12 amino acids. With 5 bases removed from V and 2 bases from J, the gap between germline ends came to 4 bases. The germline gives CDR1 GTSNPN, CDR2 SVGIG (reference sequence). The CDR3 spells CAWAAGANVLTF. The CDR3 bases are TGTGCCTGGGCCGCTGGGGCCAACGTCCTGACTTTC.

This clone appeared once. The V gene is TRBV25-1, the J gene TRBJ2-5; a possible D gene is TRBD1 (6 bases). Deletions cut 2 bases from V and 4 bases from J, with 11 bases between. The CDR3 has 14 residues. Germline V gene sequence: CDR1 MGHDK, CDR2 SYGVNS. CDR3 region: CASSEGGGGETQYF. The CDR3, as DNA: TGTGCCAGCAGTGAAGGTGGGGGCGGAGAGACCCAGTACTTC.

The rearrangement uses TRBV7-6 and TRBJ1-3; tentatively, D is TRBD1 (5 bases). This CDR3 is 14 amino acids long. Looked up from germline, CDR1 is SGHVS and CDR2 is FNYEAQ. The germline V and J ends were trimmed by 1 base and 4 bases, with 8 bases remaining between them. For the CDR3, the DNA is TGTGCCAGCAGCTTAGGGGCAGGGGGAAACACCATATATTTT. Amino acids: CASSLGAGGNTIYF.

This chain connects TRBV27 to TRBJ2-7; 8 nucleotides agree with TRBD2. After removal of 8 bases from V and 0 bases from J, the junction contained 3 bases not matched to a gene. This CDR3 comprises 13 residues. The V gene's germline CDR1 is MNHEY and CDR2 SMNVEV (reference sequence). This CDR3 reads CASRAGVSYEQYF. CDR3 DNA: TGTGCCAGCCGAGCGGGGGTCTCCTACGAGCAGTACTTC.

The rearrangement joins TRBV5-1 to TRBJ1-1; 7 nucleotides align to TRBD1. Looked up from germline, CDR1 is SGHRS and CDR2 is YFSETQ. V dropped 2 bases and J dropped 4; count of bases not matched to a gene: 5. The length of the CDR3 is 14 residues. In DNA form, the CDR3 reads TGCGCCAGCAGCTTAACAGGGGTTAGCACTGAAGCTTTCTTT. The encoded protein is CASSLTGVSTEAFF.

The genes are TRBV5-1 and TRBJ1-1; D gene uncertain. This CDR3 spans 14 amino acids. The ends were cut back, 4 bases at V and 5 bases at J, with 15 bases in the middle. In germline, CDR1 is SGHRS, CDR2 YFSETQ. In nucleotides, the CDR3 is TGCGCCAGCAGCGATGACGGAGCATGGACTGAAGCTTTCTTT. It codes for CASSDDGAWTEAFF.

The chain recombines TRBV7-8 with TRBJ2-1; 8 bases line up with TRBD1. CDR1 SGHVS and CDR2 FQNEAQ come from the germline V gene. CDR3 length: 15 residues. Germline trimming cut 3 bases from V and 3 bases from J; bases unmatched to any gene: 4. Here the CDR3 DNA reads TGTGCCAGCAGCTTCGCGGACAGGGTCTACAATGAGCAGTTCTTC. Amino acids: CASSFADRVYNEQFF.

The CDR3 spells CASSPVGRLQETQYF. The CDR3 DNA reads TGTGCCAGCAGCCCTGTGGGCAGGCTACAAGAGACCCAGTACTTC. The chain combines TRBV7-6 with TRBJ2-5; no definite D call. The CDR3 spans 15 residues. The V end lost 5 bases, the J end lost 2 bases, and 15 bases lay between the germline ends. The V gene's germline CDR1 is SGHVS and CDR2 FNYEAQ.

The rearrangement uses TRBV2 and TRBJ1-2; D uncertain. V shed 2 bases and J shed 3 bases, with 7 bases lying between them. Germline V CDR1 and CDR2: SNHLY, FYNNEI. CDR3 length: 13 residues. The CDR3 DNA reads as TGTGCCAGCAGTGAAAGGGAGGACTATGGCTACACCTTC. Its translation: CASSEREDYGYTF.

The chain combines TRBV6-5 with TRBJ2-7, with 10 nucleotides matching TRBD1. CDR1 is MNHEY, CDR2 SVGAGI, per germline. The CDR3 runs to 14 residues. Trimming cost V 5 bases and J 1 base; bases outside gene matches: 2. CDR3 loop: CASSKGQGSYEQYF. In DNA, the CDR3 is TGTGCCAGCAGTAAGGGACAGGGGTCCTACGAGCAGTACTTC.

The CDR3 sequence: CATSDWGLNTGELFF. CDR3 bases: TGTGCCACCAGTGACTGGGGCCTAAACACCGGGGAGCTGTTTTTT. This chain connects TRBV24-1 to TRBJ2-2, with D tentatively TRBD1 (5 bases). The CDR3 sequence is 15 residues long. CDR1 and CDR2 from the germline V gene are KGHDR and SFDVKD. Trimming removed 4 bases from V and 2 bases from J, with 10 bases in between.

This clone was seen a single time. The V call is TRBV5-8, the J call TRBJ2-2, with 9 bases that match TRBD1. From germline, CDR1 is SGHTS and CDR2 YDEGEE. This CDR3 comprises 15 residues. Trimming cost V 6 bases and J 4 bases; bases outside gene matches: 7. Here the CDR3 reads CASIGQGSITGELFF. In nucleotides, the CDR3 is TGTGCCAGCATCGGACAGGGGTCTATCACCGGGGAGCTGTTTTTT.